This T cell receptor beta chain derives from a study of blood T cell repertoires in COVID-19. The CDR3 contains 14 residues. Deletions cut 7 bases from V and 3 bases from J, with 15 bases between. The germline CDR1 and CDR2 sequences are ENHRY and SYGVKD. Produced via immunoSEQ multiplex PCR; TCRdb's table is partial and in-frame only. Of some 390,000 clones in the sample, about 90% were seen once. The V and J genes are TRBV10-3 and TRBJ1-1; possible D gene TRBD1, 6 bases. Sequencing used peripheral blood. The sequence was collected from a woman in her sixties or seventies with COVID-19, enrolled during active disease. CDR3 region: CAIKVRGLDTEAFF. The DNA for the CDR3 is TGTGCCATCAAGGTGCGGGGGCTGGACACTGAAGCTTTCTTT.